Detailed here is one TCR beta chain. These data come from a study of shared clonotypes between healthy human individuals. The test was conducted at deep level. Sequencing was performed with immunoSEQ multiplex PCR; in TCRdb, only in-frame clones are kept and a portion is missing. The sample gives about 2,100,000 clones, about 93% of which show up once; 1.7% is in the top ten. CD45RO-negative, CCR7-selected cells formed the naive CD8 fraction, which excluded terminally differentiated effector memory CD45RA+ cells. The V segment lost 8 bases and the J segment 5 bases; nucleotides outside the gene matches: 17. CDR1 MDHEN and CDR2 SYDVKM come from the germline V gene. The CDR3 consists of 17 residues.

The sequencing input was naive CD8+ T cells from PBMCs. The clonotype comes from a man aged 18 to 35 in good health. Some clones in this sample may be carry-over from other donors' samples. This sequence joins TRBV28 and TRBJ2-1, with 8 positions matching TRBD1. The CDR3 here is CASAAVPGTGIHNEQFF. The CDR3 nucleotides are TGTGCCAGCGCCGCTGTCCCCGGGACAGGAATCCACAATGAGCAGTTCTTC.